This TCR beta chain was captured in a study of T cell responses to AZD1222 COVID-19 vaccine. Comments on this clone: Its antigen is currently unknown.

TCRdb's copy holds only in-frame clones and misses some; the assay was immunoSEQ multiplex PCR. The sample includes about 140,000 clones, around 89% seen only once; the top ten take about 4.8%. The CDR3 spans 12 residues. With 3 bases removed from V and 5 bases from J, the gap between germline ends came to 7 bases. Germline CDR1 reads LNHDA; CDR2 reads SQIVND (reference sequence). Study-wide findings and caveats: Clonal diversity was possibly underestimated, and white British individuals and females predominated among donors. Repertoires were sampled only after the peak T cell response. Seropositive AZD1222 recipients at baseline numbered only five or six.

This clonotype was sampled from an adult in good health. The chain combines TRBV19 with TRBJ1-1; D call uncertain. The specimen was peripheral blood, collected on day 0 of AZD1222 vaccination. The CDR3 loop is CASSMGSTEAFF. In DNA, the CDR3 is TGTGCCAGTAGTATGGGTTCGACTGAAGCTTTCTTT.